This paragraph reports one TCR beta chain. Its recognized antigen is unknown. TCRdb records NextSeq 550 as the sequencer. The Human TCR Profiling Kit (MiLaboratory) was used to make UMI-labeled 5' RACE TRB cDNA libraries. The full amount of extracted RNA was used for cDNA synthesis, and the full amount of resulting cDNA was used for PCR amplification. Libraries were prepared in parallel with an identical number of PCR cycles. The paper's processing steps were these. MIGEC and MiXCR extracted about 50,000 +/- 10,000 unique UMI-labeled TRB cDNA molecules per library, requiring at least two reads per UMI. Each library averaged roughly 36,000 +/- 9,600 functional in-frame TRB CDR3 nucleotide clonotypes without stop codons. After each sample was downsampled to 5000 UMI-labeled TRB molecules, VDJtools was used to calculate diversity metrics such as normalized Shannon-Wiener and Chao1. For the central five CDR3 residues, VDJtools calculated physicochemical properties weighted by clonotype size, namely interaction energy, strength, volume and Kidera factor 4. TCRdb reprocessed the reads, and each CDR3 protein sequence is entered once, without DNA. The V and J calls were not made by the authors but by TCRdb's processing. This sample's table has entries for fewer than 80,000 distinct CDR3 sequences. About 1.5% of the sample belongs to the ten largest clones.

CDR1 and CDR2, per the germline V gene, are MNHEY and SVGAGI. The CDR3 covers 15 residues, taking in both the cysteine and the phenylalanine. The DNA is not on file. For every CD8+ T cell subset, 300,000 cells were flow-sorted straight into RLT lysis buffer, and each subset was sorted in triplicate. Naive CD8+ T cells were defined stringently as CD45RO-CCR7+CD27+CD95- to exclude memory contaminants. Peripheral blood mononuclear cells were isolated from buffy coats using standard density gradient centrifugation. A FACSAria III was used to flow-sort naive CXCR3-negative and CXCR3-positive CD8+ T cells. Total RNA was extracted from sorted cells with an RNeasy Mini Kit. The data originate from a study of CXCR3-negative and CXCR3-positive naive CD8 T cells (dated by TCRdb to the late 2010s). Broadly, across the study: About 135 million TRB reads were obtained in total, roughly 1.5 +/- 0.3 million reads per library. Data from about 10 donors, pooled across two independent experiments, went into the diversity and physicochemical repertoire analyses. The TRBV-TRBJ cluster analysis covered naive subsets from 5 or 6 donors and memory cells from 3 donors.

The full study reports these points: Comparably high repertoire diversity was found in both naive subsets, whereas much lower repertoire diversity was found in memory CD8+ T cells. Freshly isolated PBMCs were used for most assays because CXCR3 expression partially decreased after cryopreservation. TRBV-TRBJ usage was similar between naive CXCR3-negative and CXCR3-positive cells from the same donor, while memory cells showed distinct patterns. Because surface CD5, which is linked to self-reactivity in mice, was comparable between the naive subsets, TCR interaction strength was also inferred from the physicochemical properties of TRB CDR3s. TRB CDR3s from CXCR3-positive naive cells showed higher hydrophobicity (lower Kidera factor 4), lower energy, and higher strength and volume indices than CXCR3-negative naive cells.

The TCR originated in a human donor in good health. Some clones in this sample may be carry-over from other donors' samples. The V and J segments used are TRBV6-5 and TRBJ2-1. The source material was naive CXCR3- CD8+ T cells from blood. Per the publication, the cell subset or site label means: CD45RO-CCR7+CD27+CD95- naive CD8+ T cells lacking CXCR3 (TNR3-). The CDR3: CASSSIRSSYNEQFF.